The clone carrying this T cell receptor (beta chain) was observed a handful of times. Its antigen is undetermined. These data belong to a study of T-cell memory formation after mild COVID-19. Background on the study: The study found TCR clusters largely donor specific.

Study outcomes and limitations: SARS-CoV-2 specificity of second-wave clones peaking day 37 was unconfirmed. Mostly located in CM and EM were contracting CD4+ clones, with contracting CD8+ clones located in EMRA.

TCRdb passed the 5' RACE reads through MiXCR, listing each CDR3 protein once. This table holds about 440,000 distinct CDR3 sequences, 15% to 25% found once. CDR1 is SEHNR, CDR2 FQNEAQ, per germline (reference sequence). The CDR3 spans 14 residues. V was clipped by 7 bases and J by 3 bases; unmatched bases: 8. V is TRBV7-9 and J is TRBJ1-1, with 7 bases fitting TRBD1. The TCR sequence derives from an adult woman who had mild COVID-19 (a few samples of this study predate the infection). Cell type and time point are not known. Sequenced input: PBMCs or a T cell subset sorted from them (not recorded which). The CDR3 spells CASIPDRVDTEAFF. In DNA, the CDR3 is TGTGCCAGCATCCCAGACAGGGTCGACACTGAAGCTTTCTTT.